The entry below gives a single T cell receptor (beta chain) sequence along with its context. The CDR3 is 15 amino acids. In germline, CDR1 is MNHNS, CDR2 SASEGT. Trimming took 5 bases from V and 5 from J, leaving 13 bases between them. Profiled with immunoSEQ multiplex PCR; TCRdb holds only in-frame clones, not every one. The repertoire holds fewer than 13,000 clones, 73% seen once, with approximately 13% in the top ten. This record comes from a study of sequential checkpoint blockade in melanoma. This sample's treatment: randomized to nivolumab then ipilimumab (arm A) or the reverse (arm B). DNA-damaging chemotherapy had not been given to any patient beforehand. Sorted cells were live CD3+CD8+, lacking CD19 and CD56, from PBMCs.

The sequence was obtained from a human donor with melanoma. J is TRBJ1-6 and V is TRBV6-1; D gene ambiguous. The source was CD8+ T cells sorted from blood (inferred from file names), collected from a patient given nivolumab and ipilimumab in sequence. CDR3 DNA: TGTGCCAGCAGTCCAATAGACGGGGATAATTCACCCCTCCACTTT. The encoded protein is CASSPIDGDNSPLHF.